A single sample gave rise to the 7 T cell receptor beta chains below, sequenced in a study of metastatic and nonmetastatic thyroid tumors. TCRdb reprocessed the PCR reads via MiXCR. Of 20,000 to 25,000 clones in the sample, roughly 20% were seen once. Nobody among the patients had been given any treatment before thyroid surgery. The sequenced material came from adjacent normal tissue. These TCRs come from a female donor with papillary thyroid cancer or a benign thyroid nodule (not recorded which). Some clones in this sample may be carry-over from other donors' samples.

The V and J genes are TRBV6-2 or TRBV6-3 and TRBJ1-1; TRBD1 might be the D (5 bases). This CDR3 has 18 residues. Trimming stripped 0 bases from V and 4 bases from J, with 21 bases between. Germline V gene data show CDR1 as MNHEY and CDR2 as SVGEGT. CDR3 sequence: CASSYSDTINRISTEAFF. The CDR3 nucleotides are TGTGCCAGCAGTTACTCGGACACGATTAACAGGATCTCCACTGAAGCTTTCTTT.

This chain joins TRBV7-2 and TRBJ2-1; possibly TRBD2 for D (5 bases). The CDR3 runs to 14 residues. V dropped 4 bases and J dropped 9 bases, with 16 bases sitting between them. Germline V gene data show CDR1 as SGHTA and CDR2 as FQGNSA. CDR3 DNA sequence: TGTGCCAGCAGCTCCTCAAGAAAAGGGAGTGAGCAGTTCTTC. Protein product: CASSSSRKGSEQFF. The full variable domain, its missing parts supplied by reference TRBV7-2 and TRBJ2-1, is GAGVSQSPSNKVTEKGKDVELRCDPISGHTALYWYRQSLGQGLEFLIYFQGNSAPDKSGLPSDRFSAERTGGSVSTLTIQRTQQEDSAVYLCASSSSRKGSEQFFGPGTRLTVL.

This clone was seen ten or more times. The CDR3 reads CASHGAAAYGYTF. The CDR3 DNA sequence: TGTGCCAGCCACGGTGCGGCTGCCTATGGCTACACCTTC. The chain combines TRBV7-2 with TRBJ1-2; D is unclear. The germline gives CDR1 SGHTA, CDR2 FQGNSA. This CDR3 is 13 amino acids long. V lost 8 bases and J 4 bases, leaving 14 bases between the germline ends.

The chain combines TRBV7-2 with TRBJ2-2, with D possibly TRBD1 on 8 matching bases. Germline V gene data show CDR1 as SGHTA and CDR2 as FQGNSA. The CDR3 runs 14 residues. The V gene lost 8 bases and the J gene lost 6 bases, with 16 bases spanning the gap. CDR3 nucleotide sequence: TGTACCAGCTCAGGACAGGGAGGGGCCGGGGAGCTGTTTTTT. It specifies CTSSGQGGAGELFF.

Notes on this clone: The sample has other DNA sequences that encode this CDR3 too. The chain recombines TRBV30 with TRBJ1-5; no definite D call. This CDR3 has 15 amino acids. The V end lost 2 bases, the J end lost 4 bases, and 15 bases lay between the germline ends. Germline CDR1 and CDR2: GTSNPN and SVGIG (reference sequence). The CDR3 sequence is CAWSTGRPFNQPQHF. CDR3 DNA sequence: TGTGCCTGGAGTACTGGACGGCCGTTTAATCAGCCCCAGCATTTT.

In its sample, this clone was seen many times. V and J are TRBV19 and TRBJ1-4; D unresolved. Germline values: CDR1 LNHDA, CDR2 SQIVND (reference sequence). V was shortened by 7 bases and J by 8 bases, with 17 bases between the two germline ends. This CDR3 has 14 residues. This chain's CDR3 is CASNSGLSVEKLFF. CDR3 DNA sequence: TGTGCCAGTAATTCGGGCCTGTCAGTGGAAAAACTGTTTTTT.

This clone was seen only a few times. CDR3 amino acids: CASSLTGFSNYNEQFF. CDR3 DNA: TGTGCCAGCAGTCTAACAGGGTTTTCTAACTACAATGAGCAGTTCTTC. This rearrangement joins TRBV6-2 or TRBV6-3 to TRBJ2-1; a weak D match, TRBD1 (6 bases). CDR3 length: 16 residues. CDR1 is MNHEY, CDR2 SVGEGT, per germline. The germline V and J ends were trimmed by 5 bases and 3 bases, with 17 bases remaining between them.